This T cell receptor (beta chain) was captured in a study of blood T cell repertoires in COVID-19. Sequenced by immunoSEQ multiplex PCR; TCRdb stores in-frame clones only, minus some. The table has around 56,000 clones, approximately 81% seen once. The CDR3 consists of 17 residues. The trim removed 6 bases at V and 2 bases at J, leaving 13 bases unmatched. The germline V gene encodes CDR1 MNHEY and CDR2 SMNVEV (reference sequence). The rearrangement joins TRBV27 to TRBJ2-3, with 8 bases identical to TRBD2. The specimen sequenced was peripheral blood. The receptor comes from a woman older than 75 with active or convalescent COVID-19. The CDR3 region has the DNA TGTGCCAGCAGCTCGTTCCGCGGGGGGATCACCACAGATACGCAGTATTTT. Amino acids: CASSSFRGGITTDTQYF.